Reported below is one T cell receptor (beta chain). Sequencing used immunoSEQ multiplex PCR; TCRdb keeps in-frame clones, though not all of them. The sample consists of some 120,000 clones, about 92% of them appearing once. These data are taken from a study of T cell responses to AZD1222 COVID-19 vaccine. As for the study in general: Second doses were pooled across both intervals (about 4 or about 12 weeks).

The V end lost 4 bases, the J end lost 8 bases, and 6 bases lay between the germline ends. Looked up from germline, CDR1 is SGHKS and CDR2 is YYEKEE (reference sequence). The CDR3 sequence is 10 residues long. This TCR derives from an adult in good health. This chain connects TRBV5-5 to TRBJ1-2; D remains unclear. This specimen consisted of peripheral blood, obtained on day 0 of AZD1222 vaccination. CDR3 bases: TGTGCCAGCAGCGAGGAGGGCTACACCTTC. This gives the protein CASSEEGYTF.